These 17 T cell receptor beta chains came from one sample sequenced in a study of CD8+CD57+ T cells in acquired aplastic anemia. In patients chosen for sequencing, flow cytometry had shown CD8+CD57+ cell expansion. Profiling of TCR beta VDJ combinations and CDR3 sequences used genomic DNA as template. A single record per CDR3 protein comes from TCRdb applying MiXCR to the reads. In the table there are some 160,000 distinct CDR3 sequences, roughly 50% of which are singletons. The sequenced sample consisted of sorted CD4+, CD8+, or CD8+CD57+ T cells (not recorded which) from PBMCs. The receptors here all came from a human donor with aplastic anemia.

The chain is built from TRBV5-1 and TRBJ1-3; D is possibly TRBD1 (6 bases). Germline V gene lookup returns CDR1 SGHRS and CDR2 YFSETQ. The CDR3 runs to 16 residues. Deletions cut 4 bases from V and 0 bases from J, with 14 bases between. The CDR3 loop is CASSLDRRTSGNTIYF. The CDR3 region has the DNA TGCGCCAGCAGCCTGGACAGACGGACCTCTGGAAACACCATATATTTT.

This clonotype came up many times. V and J are TRBV10-3 and TRBJ1-2, with a possible D match to TRBD1 (6 bases). The CDR3 has 13 amino acids. In germline, CDR1 is ENHRY, CDR2 SYGVKD. Trimming cost V 8 bases and J 2 bases, with 12 bases left between them. CDR3 nucleotide sequence: TGTGCCATCGGGGGGGGGGCGAACTATGGCTACACCTTC. Translation: CAIGGGANYGYTF.

This chain links TRBV6-1 with TRBJ1-4; D unclear. V was clipped by 3 bases and J by 5 bases, with 13 bases between them. CDR1 is MNHNS and CDR2 is SASEGT in the germline V gene. CDR3 size: 15 residues. CDR3 loop: CASSEGVGANEKLFF. CDR3 in DNA: TGTGCCAGCAGTGAGGGAGTGGGAGCGAATGAAAAACTGTTTTTT.

Comment on this clonotype: The germline gene is not matched at one end of the junction; a read error may be the cause. The V gene is TRBV9, the J gene TRBJ1-1; 9 positions agree with TRBD1. Germline V CDR1 and CDR2: SGDLS, YYNGEE. This CDR3 contains 15 residues. CDR3: CACSATGTGNTGAFF. CDR3 DNA sequence: TGTGCCTGCAGCGCAACCGGGACAGGGAACACTGGAGCTTTCTTT.

This clonotype showed up many times. The chain is built from TRBV7-9 and TRBJ2-1; D gene ambiguous. Looked up from germline, CDR1 is SEHNR and CDR2 is FQNEAQ (reference sequence). This CDR3 is 14 amino acids long. The V gene lost 5 bases and the J gene lost 6 bases, with 14 bases spanning the gap. The CDR3 spells CASSSWRPGNEQFF. CDR3 sequence (DNA): TGTGCCAGCAGCAGCTGGCGGCCGGGCAATGAGCAGTTCTTC.

The CDR3 DNA is TGCGCCGGTCGCCGGGGTTTTGGCTACACCTTC. As protein: CAGRRGFGYTF. The chain couples TRBV10-1 to TRBJ1-2; no definite D call. Trimming shortened V by 11 bases and J by 7 bases, and 14 bases separated the two germline ends. Germline CDR1 WNHNN, CDR2 SYGVQD (reference sequence). The CDR3 totals 11 residues.

This clonotype was seen a handful of times. This chain uses TRBV7-3 with TRBJ1-6; possibly TRBD1 for D (6 bases). Looked up from germline, CDR1 is SGHTA and CDR2 is FQGTGA. The CDR3 runs 13 residues. Trimming removed 6 bases at V and 8 bases at J, with 11 bases between. CDR3 region: CASSIRGDSPLHF. For the CDR3, the DNA is TGTGCCAGCAGTATTAGGGGGGATTCACCCCTCCACTTT.

The rearrangement links TRBV15 to TRBJ2-7; D might be TRBD1 (6 bases). The CDR3 is 13 amino acids. Germline loops: CDR1 LNHNV, CDR2 YYDKDF (reference sequence). Between the trimmed V and J ends, which lost 10 bases and 5 bases, there was a span of 18 bases. The CDR3 here is CASSSTGKDEQYF. Written as DNA, the CDR3 is TGTGCCAGCAGTAGCACAGGGAAGGACGAGCAGTACTTC.

The chain has TRBV27 and TRBJ1-3; D is possibly TRBD1 (5 bases). The germline V and J ends were trimmed by 6 bases and 9 bases, with 15 bases remaining between them. Germline loops: CDR1 MNHEY, CDR2 SMNVEV (reference sequence). This CDR3 spans 13 amino acids. The CDR3 region has the DNA TGTGCCAGCAGCCCGGGACCGCGGGGCACCATATATTTT. Translating gives CASSPGPRGTIYF.

In the case of this clonotype: The junction shows a germline mismatch at one end, possibly a read error. The rearrangement joins TRBV19 to TRBJ1-2; no clear D gene. CDR3 length: 19 residues. The germline V gene has CDR1 LNHDA and CDR2 SQIVND (reference sequence). CDR3 in DNA: TGTGCCAGTAGTCGTCCGGGCCCAAGGGTTCCCCAAGCCAACTATGACTACACCTTC. It yields the protein CASSRPGPRVPQANYDYTF.

The rearrangement joins TRBV7-3 to TRBJ2-5, with a tentative D call TRBD2 (6 bases). CDR3 size: 13 residues. Germline V gene data show CDR1 as SGHTA and CDR2 as FQGTGA. Trimming pared 5 bases from V and 5 bases from J, leaving 12 bases between. CDR3 DNA: TGTGCCAGCAGCCGACGGGGGTTGGAGACCCAGTACTTC. Translation gives CASSRRGLETQYF.

This clonotype was counted many times. This sequence joins TRBV19 and TRBJ2-7; 9 nucleotides align to TRBD1. J lost 5 bases, V lost 11 bases, and 10 bases had no gene match. The germline V gene encodes CDR1 LNHDA and CDR2 SQIVND (reference sequence). This CDR3 contains 13 residues. The CDR3 spells CAPWGQGNHEQYV. The CDR3, as DNA: TGTGCCCCATGGGGACAGGGTAACCACGAGCAGTACGTC.

A note on this clonotype: A much larger clone differs by one base, so this may be a read error. The V gene is TRBV12-3 or TRBV12-4, the J gene TRBJ1-4, with D tentatively TRBD1 (6 bases). The CDR3 covers 14 residues. CDR3 sequence reads: CASRLGATSEKLFF. As DNA, the CDR3 is TGTGCCAGCAGGCTGGGGGCAACTAGTGAAAAACTGTTTTTT.

This clonotype was counted at least ten times. This chain links TRBV5-1 with TRBJ1-2; tentatively, D is TRBD1 (5 bases). This CDR3 is built from 15 residues. Germline values: CDR1 SGHRS, CDR2 YFSETQ. Trimming shortened V by 1 base and J by 2 bases, and 12 bases separated the two germline ends. CDR3 nucleotide sequence: TGCGCCAGCAGCTTGCCAGGGATGTCGAACTATGGCTACACCTTC. Its protein product is CASSLPGMSNYGYTF.

This clonotype was seen a single time. The CDR3 sequence: CASSTGESGNTIYF. CDR3 bases: TGTGCCAGCAGTACAGGGGAGTCTGGAAACACCATATATTTT. This chain connects TRBV2 to TRBJ1-3, with 7 bases identical to TRBD1. Germline V lookup: CDR1 SNHLY, CDR2 FYNNEI. The V segment lost 5 bases and the J segment 1 base; nucleotides outside the gene matches: 2. This CDR3 region has 14 residues. Using reference TRBV2 and TRBJ1-3 for the parts outside the CDR3, the full variable domain is EPEVTQTPSHQVTQMGQEVILRCVPISNHLYFYWYRQILGQKVEFLVSFYNNEISEKSEIFDDQFSVERPDGSNFTLKIRSTKLEDSAMYFCASSTGESGNTIYFGEGSWLTVV.

This clonotype was found a few times. Being one base from a much bigger clone, this may be a read error. The V and J genes are TRBV5-1 and TRBJ2-7; 8 nucleotides agree with TRBD1. The CDR3 extends over 12 amino acids. CDR1 SGHRS and CDR2 YFSETQ come from the germline V gene. J lost 5 bases, V lost 5 bases, and 3 bases had no gene match. The CDR3 is CASSGQGDEQYV. The CDR3, as DNA: TGCGCCAGCAGTGGACAGGGCGACGAGCAGTACGTC.

This clonotype was recorded many times. V and J are TRBV6-5 and TRBJ1-1; D gene unclear. The CDR3 runs 13 residues. CDR1 and CDR2 (germline): MNHEY, SVGAGI. V was shortened by 6 bases and J by 4 bases, with 12 bases between the two germline ends. This CDR3 reads CASSRRGSTEAFF. Written as DNA, the CDR3 is TGTGCCAGCAGCCGCCGGGGATCCACTGAAGCTTTCTTT.